The text below deals with one TCR beta chain. This entry belongs to a study of T cell changes during pregnancy in multiple sclerosis. Germline trimming cut 2 bases from V and 6 bases from J; bases unmatched to any gene: 6. Germline assignment: CDR1 SEHNR and CDR2 FQNEAQ (reference sequence). This CDR3 has 16 amino acids. Measured with immunoSEQ multiplex PCR; TCRdb has only the in-frame clones, and not every one. The sample has under 45,000 clones; approximately 90% are singletons. The receptor was derived from a female donor with multiple sclerosis, enrolled in a pregnancy study. The chain has TRBV7-9 and TRBJ1-6; the match to TRBD1 covers 8 bases. This specimen consisted of CD8+ T cells from peripheral blood mononuclear cells, obtained in the first trimester of pregnancy. CDR3 sequence reads: CASSLSGQGSNSPLHF. The CDR3 coding sequence is TGTGCCAGCAGCTTATCCGGACAGGGAAGTAATTCACCCCTCCACTTT.